The rows below give T cell receptor beta chains drawn from one sample of a study of cytomegalovirus exposure and HLA in healthy donors. Assay: immunoSEQ multiplex PCR; the TCRdb copy retains only in-frame clones and omits some. The top ten clones hold roughly 13% of a sample with 170,000 or so clones, about 78% of them seen once. Sequencing was performed on PBMCs. The receptor set was obtained from a woman between 45 and 65 years old in good health and CMV-seropositive. CDR3s include the opening cysteine and the closing phenylalanine or tryptophan. The D gene is left open where the match is weak. Size is omitted from some rows. Given values are once, few, many or a class for expanded clones.

D gene	V gene	J gene	clone size	CDR3 protein	CDR3 DNA
TRBD1	TRBV2	TRBJ1-4	.	CASSRETGDFEKLFF	TGTGCCAGCAGTCGCGAGACAGGGGATTTTGAAAAACTGTTTTTT
.	TRBV5-1	TRBJ1-1	.	CASSPDIGVNTEAFF	TGCGCCAGCAGCCCCGACATAGGGGTGAACACTGAAGCTTTCTTT
.	TRBV6-1	TRBJ2-3	.	CASSLRGETDTQYF	TGTGCCAGCAGTCTCCGCGGGGAGACAGATACGCAGTATTTT
.	TRBV12-5	TRBJ2-1	.	CASGFRVSIENNEQFF	TGTGCTAGTGGTTTTAGAGTCTCGATTGAAAACAATGAGCAGTTCTTC
.	TRBV21-1	TRBJ2-4	.	CASSKRQVDIQYF	TGTGCCAGCAGCAAACGCCAGGTGGACATTCAGTACTTC
.	TRBV19	TRBJ2-3	.	CASSIRSGGTDTQYF	TGTGCCAGTAGTATCAGATCGGGGGGCACAGATACGCAGTATTTT
.	TRBV7-6	TRBJ1-1	.	CASSPFSDTNTEAFF	TGTGCCAGCAGCCCGTTCTCGGACACGAACACTGAAGCTTTCTTT
.	TRBV5-6	TRBJ2-3	.	CASSPSTDTQYF	TGTGCCAGCAGCCCGAGCACAGATACGCAGTATTTT
.	TRBV6-5	TRBJ2-7	.	CASTPPGHPYEQYF	TGTGCCAGCACTCCACCGGGACACCCCTACGAGCAGTACTTC
TRBD2	TRBV5-6	TRBJ2-2	once	CASTSAGGLVAGELFF	TGTGCCAGCACCTCAGCGGGAGGGTTGGTCGCCGGGGAGCTGTTTTTT
TRBD1	TRBV27	TRBJ2-7	.	CASSFAGGEQYF	TGTGCCAGCAGTTTTGCAGGGGGTGAGCAGTACTTC
.	TRBV6-1	TRBJ2-1	.	CASHDTPEQFF	TGTGCCAGCCACGACACACCTGAGCAGTTCTTC
.	TRBV2	TRBJ1-2	.	CASSVAGGVNYGYTF	TGTGCCAGCAGTGTGGCGGGGGGCGTTAACTATGGCTACACCTTC
.	TRBV7-3	TRBJ2-3	.	CASSSTGSFTDTQYF	TGTGCCAGCAGCTCAACGGGGAGTTTCACAGATACGCAGTATTTT
.	TRBV5-1	TRBJ1-1	.	CASSLVQQATEAFF	TGCGCCAGCAGCTTGGTACAGCAAGCCACTGAAGCTTTCTTT
.	TRBV7-9	TRBJ1-2	once	CASSSSGEVGYGYTF	TGTGCCAGCAGCTCCTCGGGAGAAGTCGGCTATGGCTACACCTTC
.	TRBV6-4	TRBJ1-5	.	CASSEVGMGLHSNQPQHF	TGTGCCAGCAGTGAAGTCGGGATGGGACTACATAGCAATCAGCCCCAGCATTTT
.	TRBV6-4	TRBJ1-2	.	CASSAGGYGYTF	TGTGCCAGCAGTGCCGGGGGGTATGGCTACACCTTC
.	TRBV4-1	TRBJ1-1	.	CASSHAREGTEAFF	TGCGCCAGCAGCCACGCAAGGGAGGGAACTGAAGCTTTCTTT
.	TRBV29-1	TRBJ2-1	.	CSVEETEVFEQFF	TGCAGCGTTGAAGAGACGGAGGTTTTCGAGCAGTTCTTC
.	TRBV7-7	TRBJ1-6	few	CASSLAMASGLHF	TGTGCTAGCAGCTTAGCGATGGCATCGGGCCTCCACTTT
.	TRBV9	TRBJ1-1	.	CASTLRNSMNTEAFF	TGTGCCAGCACCCTTAGGAACAGCATGAACACTGAAGCTTTCTTT
.	TRBV7-2	TRBJ1-6	few	CASSLKRDSPLHF	TGTGCCAGCAGCTTAAAACGGGATTCACCCCTCCACTTT
TRBD1	TRBV19	TRBJ2-5	few	CASSMRTGGMETQYF	TGTGCCAGTAGTATGAGGACAGGGGGCATGGAGACCCAGTACTTC
TRBD1	TRBV5-1	TRBJ2-7	.	CASSLAGQATYEQYF	TGCGCCAGCAGCTTGGCGGGACAGGCGACCTACGAGCAGTACTTC
.	TRBV10-3	TRBJ1-3	.	CASGGAGNTIYF	TGTGCCTCCGGCGGGGCTGGAAACACCATATATTTT
.	TRBV30	TRBJ1-2	.	CAWRAGAGNGYTF	TGTGCCTGGCGCGCGGGGGCGGGAAATGGCTACACCTTC
.	TRBV14	TRBJ2-7	.	CASSQGRYEQYF	TGTGCCAGCAGCCAAGGGAGGTACGAGCAGTACTTC
TRBD2	TRBV6-5	TRBJ2-7	.	CASRTSGGAYEQYF	TGTGCCAGCAGGACTAGCGGGGGGGCCTACGAGCAGTACTTC
TRBD1	TRBV6-1	TRBJ1-5	.	CASSVGTGVNQPQHF	TGTGCCAGCAGTGTAGGGACAGGGGTAAATCAGCCCCAGCATTTT
TRBD2	TRBV4-1	TRBJ2-2	once	CASSRPLAGGTITGELFF	TGCGCCAGCAGCCGTCCCCTAGCGGGGGGAACTATCACCGGGGAGCTGTTTTTT
TRBD1	TRBV6-5	TRBJ2-2	few	CASSANRGTGELFF	TGTGCCAGCAGTGCGAACAGGGGAACCGGGGAGCTGTTTTTT
.	TRBV7-9	TRBJ1-1	.	CASSLEVRGTEAFF	TGTGCCAGCAGCTTAGAGGTGCGGGGCACTGAAGCTTTCTTT
.	TRBV5-1	TRBJ2-3	few	CASSLGNEGIADTQYF	TGCGCCAGCAGCTTGGGTAATGAGGGAATTGCAGATACGCAGTATTTT
.	TRBV7-3	TRBJ1-2	few	CASSLGMDGYTF	TGTGCCAGCAGCTTAGGCATGGATGGCTACACCTTC
.	TRBV2	TRBJ2-5	.	CASKRGQETQYF	TGTGCCAGCAAGCGAGGGCAGGAGACCCAGTACTTC
.	TRBV21-1	TRBJ2-7	many	CASSKDTGPGQQYF	TGTGCCAGCAGCAAAGATACAGGCCCTGGACAGCAGTACTTC
.	TRBV4-1	TRBJ1-2	.	CASSQPAQRYGYTF	TGCGCCAGCAGCCAACCAGCGCAACGGTATGGCTACACCTTC